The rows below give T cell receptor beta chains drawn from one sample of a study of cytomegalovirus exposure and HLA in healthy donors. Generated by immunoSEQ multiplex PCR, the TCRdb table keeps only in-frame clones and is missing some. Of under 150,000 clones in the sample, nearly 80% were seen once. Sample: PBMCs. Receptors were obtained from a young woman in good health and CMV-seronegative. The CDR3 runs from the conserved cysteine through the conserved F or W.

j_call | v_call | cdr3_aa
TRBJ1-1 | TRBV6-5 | CASSSDRGLTEAFF
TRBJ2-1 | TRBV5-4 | CASSPISESRFEQFF
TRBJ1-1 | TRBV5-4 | CASSPGGAGGVGTEAFF
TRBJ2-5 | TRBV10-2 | CASRTGPETQYF
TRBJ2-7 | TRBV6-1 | CASIGPGQGSYEQYF
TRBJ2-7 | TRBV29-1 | CSVQLDRAYEQYF
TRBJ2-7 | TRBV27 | CASRTTEAREQYF
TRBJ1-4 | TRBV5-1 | CASSPGGSVNEKLFF
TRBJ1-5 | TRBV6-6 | CASTPRGYQPQHF
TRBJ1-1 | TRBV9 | CASSVEPGQPPMNTEAFF
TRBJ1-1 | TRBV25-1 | CASTSKRRLGNTEAFF
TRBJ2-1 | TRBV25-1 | CASSIDNEQFF
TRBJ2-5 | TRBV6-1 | CATEGGSGGLTQYF
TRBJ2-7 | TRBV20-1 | CSARTGYEQYF
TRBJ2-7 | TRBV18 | CASSPVAGGTYEQYF
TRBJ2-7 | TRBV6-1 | CATLAGSYYEQYF
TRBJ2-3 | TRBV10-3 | CAISESEPDTQYF